The clone carrying this T cell receptor beta chain was counted between two and nine times. The antigen remains unidentified. A junction end diverges from the germline sequence, so it may reflect a read error. This specimen belongs to a study of beta chain features in type 1 diabetes. Study background: Healthy donors resembled patients in age, gender and cell yields. Study-level findings and limits: These data did not resolve whether HLA type affects TCRB rearrangement. A pattern of fewer insertions and more deletions at VDJ junctions was seen in type 1 diabetes patients. TCRB CDR3 length was moderately but significantly reduced in all four CD4+ subsets of Type 1 diabetes patients.

Expressed TCRB transcripts were sequenced because the entire RNA isolate underwent reverse transcription. TCRdb's table, derived via immunoSEQ multiplex PCR, lists solely in-frame clones and lacks some. This table has around 710,000 clones, under 15% appearing once. All sorted populations exceeded 95% purity. Germline CDR1 SEHNR, CDR2 FQNEAQ (reference sequence). This CDR3 spans 15 amino acids. What was sequenced was naive CD4+ T cells from blood. This chain connects TRBV7-9 to TRBJ2-1, with 10 nucleotides matching TRBD1. The receptor comes from a man aged 25 to 45 with type 1 diabetes. This chain's CDR3 is CASRLGTGDLNEQFF. Written as DNA, the CDR3 is TGTGCCAGCAGGTTAGGGACAGGGGACTTAAATGAGCAGTTCTTC. The full variable domain, completed using reference TRBV7-9 and TRBJ2-1, is DTGVSQNPRHKITKRGQNVTFRCDPISEHNRLYWYRQTLGQGPEFLTYFQNEAQLEKSRLLSDRFSAERPKGSFSTLEIQRTEQGDSAMYLCASRLGTGDLNEQFFGPGTRLTVL.